Below are 29 T cell receptor beta chains sequenced from a single sample in a study of T cell responses to AZD1222 COVID-19 vaccine. The assay was immunoSEQ multiplex PCR, and TCRdb's table has in-frame clones only and misses some. The table includes some 56,000 clones, 80% to 90% detected once. The source material was peripheral blood, sampled 28 days after the second AZD1222 dose. Every receptor here comes from an adult who received the AZD1222 COVID-19 vaccine.

The chain couples TRBV11-3 to TRBJ2-3, with 9 nucleotides matching TRBD1. CDR3 size: 14 residues. Germline V gene data show CDR1 as SGHNT and CDR2 as YENEEA. After removal of 5 bases from V and 4 bases from J, the junction contained 4 bases not matched to a gene. The CDR3 DNA is TGTGCCAGCAGCCCGACAGGGGGGGCAGATACGCAGTATTTT. It codes for CASSPTGGADTQYF. The full variable domain, its missing parts supplied by reference TRBV11-3 and TRBJ2-3, is EAGVVQSPRYKIIEKKQPVAFWCNPISGHNTLYWYLQNLGQGPELLIRYENEEAVDDSQLPKDRFSAERLKGVDSTLKIQPAELGDSAVYLCASSPTGGADTQYFGPGTRLTVL.

This clone was observed a single time. The V call is TRBV6-5, the J call TRBJ1-2; no reliable D call. V lost 2 bases to trimming and J lost 4 bases, with 11 bases between them. The CDR3 is 14 residues long. The germline V gene has CDR1 MNHEY and CDR2 SVGAGI. The CDR3 sequence: CASSYREYGYGYTF. The CDR3, as DNA: TGTGCCAGCAGTTACCGGGAATACGGCTATGGCTACACCTTC.

This rearrangement joins TRBV6-5 to TRBJ2-1, with 9 bases matching TRBD1. The J segment lost 4 bases and the V segment lost 6 bases, leaving 7 bases of the junction unmatched. Germline values: CDR1 MNHEY, CDR2 SVGAGI. This CDR3 has 15 amino acids. The CDR3 spells CASSDTGGSYNEQFF. CDR3 in DNA: TGTGCCAGCAGCGATACAGGGGGCTCTTACAATGAGCAGTTCTTC.

The CDR3 region has the DNA TGCGCCAGCAGCTTACAGGGGGCAAGGGGGGATACGCAGTATTTT. Amino acid sequence: CASSLQGARGDTQYF. This chain joins TRBV5-1 and TRBJ2-3, with 9 nucleotides matching TRBD1. CDR3 length: 15 amino acids. V lost 2 bases, J lost 6 bases, and 7 bases stayed unmatched. Germline CDR1 SGHRS, CDR2 YFSETQ.

The chain employs TRBV7-2 and TRBJ1-2, with 7 bases that match TRBD1. In germline, CDR1 is SGHTA, CDR2 FQGNSA. V trimming: 5 bases; J trimming: 0 bases; junction bases outside the gene matches: 9. CDR3 length: 16 amino acids. This chain's CDR3 is CASSPGDSLANYGYTF. CDR3 in DNA: TGTGCCAGCAGCCCTGGGGACAGTCTAGCTAACTATGGCTACACCTTC. Together with reference TRBV7-2 and TRBJ1-2, the CDR3 gives the full variable domain: GAGVSQSPSNKVTEKGKDVELRCDPISGHTALYWYRQSLGQGLEFLIYFQGNSAPDKSGLPSDRFSAERTGGSVSTLTIQRTQQEDSAVYLCASSPGDSLANYGYTFGSGTRLTVV.

The chain uses TRBV12-5 and TRBJ2-3; 11 bases agree with TRBD2. Germline V gene sequence: CDR1 LGHNT, CDR2 FRNRAP. This CDR3 has 15 residues. Germline trimming cut 3 bases from V and 2 bases from J; bases unmatched to any gene: 1. The CDR3: CASGFSGGATDTQYF. DNA for the CDR3: TGTGCTAGTGGTTTTAGCGGGGGGGCCACAGATACGCAGTATTTT. Looking up the rest from reference TRBV12-5 and TRBJ2-3 gives the full variable domain: DARVTQTPRHKVTEMGQEVTMRCQPILGHNTVFWYRQTMMQGLELLAYFRNRAPLDDSGMPKDRFSAEMPDATLATLKIQPSEPRDSAVYFCASGFSGGATDTQYFGPGTRLTVL.

The J gene is TRBJ1-1, the V gene TRBV2; unclear D gene. Trimming removed 6 bases at V and 2 bases at J, with 16 bases between. The CDR3 loop spans 15 amino acids. CDR1 and CDR2 (germline): SNHLY, FYNNEI. DNA for the CDR3: TGTGCCAGCAGGTCCGGACCTAACCCTAACACTGAAGCTTTCTTT. Protein: CASRSGPNPNTEAFF.

The V call is TRBV5-5, the J call TRBJ1-1; D is uncertain. Germline V gene data show CDR1 as SGHKS and CDR2 as YYEKEE (reference sequence). The CDR3 has 11 residues. Trimming took 1 base from V and 4 from J, leaving 2 bases between them. In DNA form, the CDR3 reads TGTGCCAGCAGCTTGTCCACTGAAGCTTTCTTT. This gives the protein CASSLSTEAFF.

This chain connects TRBV28 to TRBJ2-3; 11 nucleotides line up with TRBD1. The CDR3 extends over 17 amino acids. Germline V CDR1 and CDR2: MDHEN, SYDVKM. V was pared by 5 bases and J by 0 bases, with 7 bases of the junction left unmatched. The chain's CDR3 is CASSQGTGGPSTDTQYF. The CDR3 DNA follows: TGTGCCAGCAGTCAAGGGACAGGGGGTCCCAGCACAGATACGCAGTATTTT.

A word on this clone: The sample carries other DNA sequences with the same CDR3. The chain joins TRBV5-5 to TRBJ1-4; TRBD1 agrees at 10 bases. CDR3 length equals 14 residues. Losses at the gene ends were 0 bases for V and 8 bases for J; bases not matched to a gene: 1. Germline V gene sequence: CDR1 SGHKS, CDR2 YYEKEE (reference sequence). The CDR3 region is CASSLGTGGEKLFF. CDR3 nucleotides: TGTGCCAGCAGCTTGGGGACAGGGGGGGAAAAACTGTTTTTT.

The gene calls are TRBV11-2 and TRBJ2-5; D unresolved. The germline V gene encodes CDR1 SGHAT and CDR2 FQNNGV. There are 15 residues in the CDR3. V was shortened by 4 bases and J by 4 bases, with 16 bases between the two germline ends. In DNA form, the CDR3 reads TGTGCCAGCAGCTACGTAACGAAAGCGAGAGAGACCCAGTACTTC. Its protein is CASSYVTKARETQYF.

This chain links TRBV6-2 or TRBV6-3 with TRBJ1-2; the D gene is possibly TRBD1 (6 bases). This CDR3 spans 13 amino acids. In germline, CDR1 is MNHEY, CDR2 SVGEGT. V lost 6 bases and J lost 2, with 10 bases in between. CDR3 sequence: CASSTGQNYGYTF. The CDR3 coding sequence is TGTGCCAGCAGCACAGGACAGAACTATGGCTACACCTTC.

The chain has TRBV7-8 and TRBJ1-5; 10 positions match TRBD1. Germline CDR1 is SGHVS and CDR2 is FQNEAQ. V shed 7 bases, J shed 11 bases, and the junction held 17 bases outside the gene matches. The CDR3 runs to 16 residues. The CDR3 region is CASTKRSRDRGGTQHF. CDR3 nucleotide sequence: TGTGCCAGCACCAAGAGGAGCCGGGACAGGGGAGGGACCCAGCATTTT.

The chain couples TRBV5-4 to TRBJ2-5; 7 bases are shared with TRBD2. Unmatched junction bases numbered 8, after V lost 1 base and J lost 5 bases. CDR1 and CDR2 from the germline V gene are SGHNT and YYREEE (reference sequence). This CDR3 is 15 amino acids long. CDR3 DNA sequence: TGTGCCAGCAGCTTGCCAACAGGCGGGGGTGAGACCCAGTACTTC. Protein: CASSLPTGGGETQYF.

This rearrangement joins TRBV4-3 to TRBJ2-7; 7 bases fit TRBD2. Trimming took 1 base from V and 0 from J; bases not matched to a gene: 3. The CDR3 is made up of 15 amino acids. The germline V gene has CDR1 LGHNA and CDR2 YSLEER. CDR3 DNA sequence: TGCGCCAGCAGCCAAGCGGCGGGAGCCTCCTACGAGCAGTACTTC. It codes for CASSQAAGASYEQYF.

V is TRBV10-3 and J is TRBJ1-1; D ambiguous. The germline CDR1 and CDR2 sequences are ENHRY and SYGVKD. Trimming took 0 bases from V and 4 from J, leaving 9 bases between them. This CDR3 is built from 14 residues. The CDR3 protein is CAISESEGRTEAFF. For the CDR3, the DNA is TGTGCCATCAGTGAGTCGGAGGGTCGCACTGAAGCTTTCTTT.

The V gene is TRBV7-8, the J gene TRBJ2-2; no definite D call. V lost 11 bases, J lost 5 bases, and 3 bases lay in between. The CDR3 is 9 amino acids. Looked up from germline, CDR1 is SGHVS and CDR2 is FQNEAQ. This CDR3 reads CASTGELFF. CDR3 coding DNA: TGTGCCTCAACCGGGGAGCTGTTTTTT.

This clone appeared once. The chain combines TRBV12-3 or TRBV12-4 with TRBJ1-4; no clear D gene. Trimming took 10 bases from V and 7 from J, leaving 16 bases between them. This CDR3 contains 13 residues. For the CDR3, the DNA is TGTGCCACCACCTCGGGAGCACCTGAAAAACTGTTTTTT. Translation: CATTSGAPEKLFF.

The chain carries TRBV7-8 and TRBJ2-3; the D gene is possibly TRBD2 (6 bases). CDR1 and CDR2 (germline): SGHVS, FQNEAQ. This CDR3 is 15 amino acids long. V was pared by 3 bases and J by 1 base, with 11 bases between. CDR3: CASSFGAGRTDTQYF. CDR3 DNA sequence: TGTGCCAGCAGCTTTGGCGCGGGGCGCACAGATACGCAGTATTTT. The full variable domain, its missing parts supplied by reference TRBV7-8 and TRBJ2-3, is GAGVSQSPRYKVAKRGQDVALRCDPISGHVSLFWYQQALGQGPEFLTYFQNEAQLDKSGLPSDRFFAERPEGSVSTLKIQRTQQEDSAVYLCASSFGAGRTDTQYFGPGTRLTVL.

The gene calls are TRBV10-3 and TRBJ2-5, with 14 bases identical to TRBD2. V shed 6 bases and J 8 bases; nucleotides not matched to a gene: 5. This CDR3 spans 14 amino acids. Germline assignment: CDR1 ENHRY and CDR2 SYGVKD. The CDR3 region is CAIRRGLAGATQYF. Here the CDR3 DNA reads TGTGCCATCAGGCGGGGACTAGCGGGAGCAACCCAGTACTTC.

The chain employs TRBV6-5 and TRBJ1-6; D is undetermined. V lost 4 bases to trimming and J lost 7 bases, with 8 bases between them. Germline CDR1 MNHEY, CDR2 SVGAGI. The CDR3 consists of 13 residues. CDR3 loop: CASSSRPNSPLHF. DNA for the CDR3: TGTGCCAGCAGTTCCCGGCCAAATTCACCCCTCCACTTT.

The chain employs TRBV23-1 and TRBJ2-7, with TRBD1 matching 9 bases. TRBV23-1 is assigned to the ORF class and has an uncertain function. The CDR3 length is 16 residues. Trimming cost V 2 bases and J 5 bases; bases outside gene matches: 10. The CDR3 protein is CASSQRTGQGFHEQYF. Written as DNA, the CDR3 is TGCGCCAGCAGTCAAAGAACGGGACAGGGTTTCCACGAGCAGTACTTC.

The rearrangement joins TRBV19 to TRBJ2-3, with 12 bases matching TRBD1. CDR1 and CDR2 from the germline V gene are LNHDA and SQIVND (reference sequence). CDR3 size: 18 residues. J was trimmed by 4 bases and V by 1 base; bases with no gene match: 9. The CDR3: CASSIGGGTGGAADTQYF. For the CDR3, the DNA is TGTGCCAGTAGTATAGGAGGCGGGACAGGGGGCGCAGCAGATACGCAGTATTTT.

The chain combines TRBV19 with TRBJ2-3, with D maybe TRBD1 (6 bases). The CDR3 is 12 amino acids. V was trimmed by 3 bases and J by 8 bases, leaving 9 bases between them. The germline V gene has CDR1 LNHDA and CDR2 SQIVND (reference sequence). This CDR3 is CASSMEGGTQYF. The CDR3, as DNA: TGTGCCAGTAGTATGGAAGGGGGTACGCAGTATTTT.

This clone came up a few times. The DNA for the CDR3 is TGTGCCGGCGGGGCTAGGGCTGGGGGAAAACTGTTTTTT. Translating gives CAGGARAGGKLFF. The chain couples TRBV2 to TRBJ1-4; D possibly corresponds to TRBD1 (5 bases). Germline CDR1 SNHLY, CDR2 FYNNEI. The CDR3 loop spans 13 amino acids. V was shortened by 11 bases and J by 10 bases, with 20 bases between the two germline ends.

V and J are TRBV27 and TRBJ2-2; 9 bases are shared with TRBD1. Germline assignment: CDR1 MNHEY and CDR2 SMNVEV (reference sequence). V dropped 3 bases and J dropped 7; count of bases not matched to a gene: 9. This CDR3 has 16 amino acids. The CDR3 loop reads CASSFGTGSVGGELFF. CDR3 sequence (DNA): TGTGCCAGCAGTTTCGGGACAGGGTCGGTCGGCGGGGAGCTGTTTTTT.

The chain has TRBV5-1 and TRBJ1-4, with 7 bases fitting TRBD1. V was clipped by 3 bases and J by 3 bases; unmatched bases: 2. Per germline, CDR1 SGHRS and CDR2 YFSETQ. The CDR3 sequence is 14 residues long. CDR3 DNA sequence: TGCGCCAGCAGCTCAGGGGGGGCTAATGAAAAACTGTTTTTT. Its protein is CASSSGGANEKLFF.

V and J are TRBV6-2 or TRBV6-3 and TRBJ2-5; 7 bases match TRBD2. Trimming took 1 base from V and 3 from J; bases not matched to a gene: 5. Germline V gene data show CDR1 as MNHEY and CDR2 as SVGEGT. The CDR3 has 15 amino acids. The CDR3 DNA sequence: TGTGCCAGCAGTTACTATCAGCGGGGTAAAGAGACCCAGTACTTC. Its protein is CASSYYQRGKETQYF.

The chain has TRBV7-2 and TRBJ1-5, with D unresolved. Germline V gene lookup returns CDR1 SGHTA and CDR2 FQGNSA. V was pared by 1 base and J by 7 bases, with 8 bases between. This CDR3 comprises 13 residues. The CDR3 bases are TGTGCCAGCAGCTTAGGGGTAGAGCAGCCCCAGCATTTT. Translated, it gives CASSLGVEQPQHF.